These 13 T cell receptor beta chains were sequenced from one sample in a study of shared T cell receptors in the human thymus. TCRdb's copy holds only in-frame clones and misses some; the assay was immunoSEQ multiplex PCR. The table lists some 660,000 clones, over 75% of them singletons. A further study also used this sample, focusing on human thymus T cells.

Sequencing input: thymocytes. The receptors stem from a boy under two years old with a congenital heart defect.

This clone was counted between two and nine times. The J gene is TRBJ1-2, the V gene TRBV29-1; no reliable D call. Germline values: CDR1 SQVTM, CDR2 ANQGSEA. Trimming removed 4 bases from V and 6 bases from J, with 15 bases in between. The CDR3 sequence is 13 residues long. In DNA form, the CDR3 reads TGCAGCGTTGGGGTTCGGGAAATAAATGGCTACACCTTC. It is translated as CSVGVREINGYTF.

The genes are TRBV6-1 and TRBJ1-1; D is possibly TRBD1 (5 bases). Trimming removed 2 bases at V and 0 bases at J, with 10 bases between. Germline V gives CDR1 MNHNS, CDR2 SASEGT. CDR3 length equals 15 residues. The CDR3 is CASSEQEGMNTEAFF. The DNA of the CDR3 is TGTGCCAGCAGTGAACAGGAGGGGATGAACACTGAAGCTTTCTTT.

The J gene is TRBJ2-2, the V gene TRBV11-2; D might be TRBD2 (7 bases). Trimming pared 6 bases from V and 0 bases from J, leaving 17 bases between. Germline V CDR1 and CDR2: SGHAT, FQNNGV. The CDR3 is 17 amino acids. CDR3: CASSPRRGPPNTGELFF. The DNA for the CDR3 is TGTGCCAGCAGTCCGAGGCGGGGGCCGCCGAACACCGGGGAGCTGTTTTTT.

This chain connects TRBV19 to TRBJ2-2; 9 bases agree with TRBD1. The germline V gene has CDR1 LNHDA and CDR2 SQIVND (reference sequence). V trimming: 6 bases; J trimming: 2 bases; junction bases outside the gene matches: 7. This CDR3 contains 16 residues. As DNA, the CDR3 is TGTGCCAGTAGGGATGGACAGGGGACCAACACCGGGGAGCTGTTTTTT. Its translation: CASRDGQGTNTGELFF.

Here the CDR3 reads CASSRTTSGDNEQFF. DNA of the CDR3: TGTGCCAGCAGCCGAACGACTAGCGGGGACAATGAGCAGTTCTTC. This chain connects TRBV6-5 to TRBJ2-1; 11 nucleotides agree with TRBD2. Per germline, CDR1 MNHEY and CDR2 SVGAGI. This CDR3 has 15 amino acids. Trimming at V came to 6 bases and at J to 5 bases, leaving 6 bases not matched to a gene.

Remarks on this clone: Relative to the germline gene, one junction end is altered; a read error may explain this. Other DNA sequences in the same sample also yield this CDR3. The rearrangement links TRBV27 to TRBJ1-6, with D perhaps matching TRBD1 (6 bases). Germline V gene data show CDR1 as MNHEY and CDR2 as SMNVEV (reference sequence). CDR3 length: 15 amino acids. In DNA form, the CDR3 reads TGTGCCAGCAGTCATCAGGGGCCCTATAATTCCCCCCTCCACTTT. Its translation is CASSHQGPYNSPLHF.

The chain joins TRBV15 to TRBJ2-3, with TRBD2 identical over 8 bases. The ends lost 1 base at V and 6 bases at J; junction bases unmatched: 3. The CDR3 covers 14 residues. Germline V lookup: CDR1 LNHNV, CDR2 YYDKDF (reference sequence). The CDR3 reads CATSRGREEDTQYF. CDR3 in DNA: TGTGCCACCAGCAGAGGGCGGGAGGAGGATACGCAGTATTTT.

The J gene is TRBJ2-1, the V gene TRBV29-1; D perhaps matches TRBD1 (6 bases). Germline V gene lookup returns CDR1 SQVTM and CDR2 ANQGSEA. V gave up 4 bases and J gave up 5 bases, with 12 bases separating them. This CDR3 is 13 amino acids long. CDR3 DNA sequence: TGCAGCGTTGTACGGGACAAAAACAATGAGCAGTTCTTC. It is translated as CSVVRDKNNEQFF.

This clone came up once. The rearrangement joins TRBV14 to TRBJ1-2, with 10 positions matching TRBD1. V lost 2 bases to trimming and J lost 8 bases; unmatched junction nucleotides: 8. The CDR3 sequence is 15 residues long. Germline assignment: CDR1 SGHDN and CDR2 FVKESK. The CDR3, as DNA: TGTGCCAGCAGCCAAAGGACAGGGGGATTGGGAGGCTACACCTTC. It translates to CASSQRTGGLGGYTF.

The rearrangement uses TRBV6-5 and TRBJ2-5; TRBD1 matches 9 bases. Germline CDR1 is MNHEY and CDR2 is SVGAGI. V shed 2 bases and J 5 bases; nucleotides not matched to a gene: 9. The CDR3 has 16 amino acids. DNA of the CDR3: TGTGCCAGCAGTTACGCGCGGGACAGGGTATGGGAGACCCAGTACTTC. Its protein product is CASSYARDRVWETQYF.

The chain employs TRBV5-4 and TRBJ2-1; maybe TRBD2 (5 bases). The germline V gene has CDR1 SGHNT and CDR2 YYREEE (reference sequence). Trimming took off 4 bases at V and 8 bases at J, with 10 bases between the two ends. CDR3 size: 12 residues. In nucleotides, the CDR3 is TGTGCCAGCAGCCAAACTAGGGATGAGCAGTTCTTC. Encoded protein: CASSQTRDEQFF. The entire variable domain, with the rest obtained from reference TRBV5-4 and TRBJ2-1, is as follows: ETGVTQSPTHLIKTRGQQVTLRCSSQSGHNTVSWYQQALGQGPQFIFQYYREEENGRGNFPPRFSGLQFPNYSSELNVNALELDDSALYLCASSQTRDEQFFGPGTRLTVL.

The chain recombines TRBV5-6 with TRBJ1-6; 7 bases agree with TRBD1. The germline CDR1 and CDR2 sequences are SGHDT and YYEEEE. The CDR3 covers 13 residues. J lost 11 bases, V lost 9 bases, and 11 bases had no gene match. The CDR3 region has the DNA TGTGCCAATGACAGGGTCGAGTCGGCACCCCTCCACTTT. Translation gives CANDRVESAPLHF.

The gene calls are TRBV28 and TRBJ1-2; D remains ambiguous. Germline CDR1 MDHEN, CDR2 SYDVKM. The V end was cut by 6 bases, the J end by 3 bases, with 11 bases between. The CDR3 extends over 13 amino acids. The CDR3 loop is CASSNEGYYGYTF. Here the CDR3 DNA reads TGTGCCAGCAGCAACGAGGGATACTATGGCTACACCTTC.